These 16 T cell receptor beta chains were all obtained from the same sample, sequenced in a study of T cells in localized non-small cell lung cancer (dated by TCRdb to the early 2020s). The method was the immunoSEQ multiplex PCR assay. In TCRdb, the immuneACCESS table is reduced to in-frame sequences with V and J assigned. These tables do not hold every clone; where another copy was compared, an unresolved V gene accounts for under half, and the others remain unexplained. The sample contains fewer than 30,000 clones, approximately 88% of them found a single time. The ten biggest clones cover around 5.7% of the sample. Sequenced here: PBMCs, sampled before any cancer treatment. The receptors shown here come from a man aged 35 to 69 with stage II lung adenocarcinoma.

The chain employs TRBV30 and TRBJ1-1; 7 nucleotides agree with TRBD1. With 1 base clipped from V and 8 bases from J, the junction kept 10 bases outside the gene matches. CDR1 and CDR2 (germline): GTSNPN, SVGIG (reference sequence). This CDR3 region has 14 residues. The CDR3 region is CAWSEFTGVAEAFF. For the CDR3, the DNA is TGTGCCTGGAGTGAGTTTACAGGGGTCGCCGAAGCTTTCTTT.

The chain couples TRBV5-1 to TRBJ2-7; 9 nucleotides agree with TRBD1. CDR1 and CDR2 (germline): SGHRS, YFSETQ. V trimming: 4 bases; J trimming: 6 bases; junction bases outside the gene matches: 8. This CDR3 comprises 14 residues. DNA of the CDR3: TGCGCCAGCAGCCCCGGGGACAGGGAGTCCGAGCAGTACTTC. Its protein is CASSPGDRESEQYF. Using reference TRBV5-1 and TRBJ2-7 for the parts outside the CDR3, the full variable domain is KAGVTQTPRYLIKTRGQQVTLSCSPISGHRSVSWYQQTPGQGLQFLFEYFSETQRNKGNFPGRFSGRQFSNSRSEMNVSTLELGDSALYLCASSPGDRESEQYFGPGTRLTVT.

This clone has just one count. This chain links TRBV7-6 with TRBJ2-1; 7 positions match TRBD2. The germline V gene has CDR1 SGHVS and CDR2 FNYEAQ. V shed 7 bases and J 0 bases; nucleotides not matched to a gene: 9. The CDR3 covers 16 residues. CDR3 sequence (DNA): TGTGCCAGCATCCTATCGGGCGGGGGCTCCTACAATGAGCAGTTCTTC. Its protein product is CASILSGGGSYNEQFF.

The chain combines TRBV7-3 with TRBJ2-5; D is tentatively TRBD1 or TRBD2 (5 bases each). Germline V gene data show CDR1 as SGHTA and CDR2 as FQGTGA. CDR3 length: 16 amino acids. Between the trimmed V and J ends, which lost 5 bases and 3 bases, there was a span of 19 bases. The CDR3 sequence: CASSITGDGREETQYF. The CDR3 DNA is TGTGCCAGCAGCATTACCGGGGACGGCAGAGAAGAGACCCAGTACTTC. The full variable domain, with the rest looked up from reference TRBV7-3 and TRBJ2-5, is GAGVSQTPSNKVTEKGKYVELRCDPISGHTALYWYRQSLGQGPEFLIYFQGTGAADDSGLPNDRFFAVRPEGSVSTLKIQRTERGDSAVYLCASSITGDGREETQYFGPGTRLLVL.

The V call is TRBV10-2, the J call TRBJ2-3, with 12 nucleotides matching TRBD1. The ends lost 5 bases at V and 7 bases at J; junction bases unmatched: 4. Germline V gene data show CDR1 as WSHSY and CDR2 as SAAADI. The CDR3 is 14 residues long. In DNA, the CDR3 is TGCGCCAGCAGTCCCGGGACAGGGGGCAATACGCAGTATTTT. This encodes CASSPGTGGNTQYF.

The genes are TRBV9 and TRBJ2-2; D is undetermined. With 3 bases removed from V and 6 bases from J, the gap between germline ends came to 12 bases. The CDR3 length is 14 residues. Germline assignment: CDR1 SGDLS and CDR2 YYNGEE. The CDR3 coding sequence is TGTGCCAGCAGCGCTCCCCACAGTGCCGGGGAGCTGTTTTTT. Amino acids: CASSAPHSAGELFF. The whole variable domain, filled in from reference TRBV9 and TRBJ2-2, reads DSGVTQTPKHLITATGQRVTLRCSPRSGDLSVYWYQQSLDQGLQFLIQYYNGEERAKGNILERFSAQQFPDLHSELNLSSLELGDSALYFCASSAPHSAGELFFGEGSRLTVL.

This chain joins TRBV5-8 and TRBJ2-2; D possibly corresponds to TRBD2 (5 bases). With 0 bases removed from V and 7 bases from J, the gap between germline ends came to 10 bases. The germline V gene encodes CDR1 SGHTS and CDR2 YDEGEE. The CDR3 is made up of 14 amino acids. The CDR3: CASSLGGPGGELFF. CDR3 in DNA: TGTGCCAGCAGCTTGGGAGGGCCCGGCGGGGAGCTGTTTTTT.

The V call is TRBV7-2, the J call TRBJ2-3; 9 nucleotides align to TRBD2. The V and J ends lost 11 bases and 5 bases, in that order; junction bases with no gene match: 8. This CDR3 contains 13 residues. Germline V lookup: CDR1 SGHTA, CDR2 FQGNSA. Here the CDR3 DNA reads TGTGCCGTCAGTAGCGGGGGAGAAGATACGCAGTATTTT. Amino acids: CAVSSGGEDTQYF.

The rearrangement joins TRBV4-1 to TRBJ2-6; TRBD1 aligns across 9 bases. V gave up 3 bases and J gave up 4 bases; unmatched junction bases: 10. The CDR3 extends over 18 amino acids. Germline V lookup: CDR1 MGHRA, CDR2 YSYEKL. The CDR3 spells CASSQLGTGNDGANVLTF. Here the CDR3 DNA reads TGCGCCAGCAGCCAGTTGGGGACAGGGAATGACGGGGCCAACGTCCTGACTTTC.

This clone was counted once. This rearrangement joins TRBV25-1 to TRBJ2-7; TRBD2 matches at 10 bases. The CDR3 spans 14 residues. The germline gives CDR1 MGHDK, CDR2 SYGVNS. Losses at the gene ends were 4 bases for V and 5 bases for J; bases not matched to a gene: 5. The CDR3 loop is CASSVGTSVHEQYF. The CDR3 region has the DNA TGTGCCAGCAGTGTGGGGACTAGCGTCCACGAGCAGTACTTC.

CDR3 nucleotides: TGTGCCACCAGCACCCCCGGGGGGACGTCAGGGGGATTCTCCTACGAGCAGTACTTC. Protein sequence: CATSTPGGTSGGFSYEQYF. V is TRBV15 and J is TRBJ2-7, with D perhaps matching TRBD1 or TRBD2 (7 bases each). Trimming removed 4 bases from V and 0 bases from J, with 25 bases in between. CDR1 LNHNV and CDR2 YYDKDF come from the germline V gene (reference sequence). The CDR3 loop spans 19 amino acids.

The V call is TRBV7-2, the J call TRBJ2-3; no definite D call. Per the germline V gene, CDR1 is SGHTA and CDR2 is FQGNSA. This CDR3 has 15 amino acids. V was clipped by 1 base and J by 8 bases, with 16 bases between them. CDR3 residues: CASSLEARQAATQYF. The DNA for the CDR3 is TGTGCCAGCAGCTTAGAGGCCCGCCAGGCAGCTACGCAGTATTTT.

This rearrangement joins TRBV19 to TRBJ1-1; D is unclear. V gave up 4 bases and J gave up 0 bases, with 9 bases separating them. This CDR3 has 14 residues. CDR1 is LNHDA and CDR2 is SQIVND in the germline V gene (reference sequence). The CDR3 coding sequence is TGTGCCAGTAGTAAAGCGAATATGAACACTGAAGCTTTCTTT. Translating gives CASSKANMNTEAFF.

CDR3 residues: CASSDRDRDHEQFF. The CDR3, as DNA: TGTGCCAGCAGTGACCGGGACAGGGACCATGAGCAGTTCTTC. This chain joins TRBV2 and TRBJ2-1, with 9 bases identical to TRBD1. Trimming cost V 3 bases and J 8 bases; bases outside gene matches: 5. Germline CDR1 reads SNHLY; CDR2 reads FYNNEI. The CDR3 is 14 residues long.

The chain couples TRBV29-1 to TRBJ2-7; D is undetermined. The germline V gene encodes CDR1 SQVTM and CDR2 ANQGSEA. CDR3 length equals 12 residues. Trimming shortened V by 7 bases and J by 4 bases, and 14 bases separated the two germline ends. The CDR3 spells CSATMDGYEQYF. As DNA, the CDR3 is TGCAGCGCTACGATGGACGGATACGAGCAGTACTTC.

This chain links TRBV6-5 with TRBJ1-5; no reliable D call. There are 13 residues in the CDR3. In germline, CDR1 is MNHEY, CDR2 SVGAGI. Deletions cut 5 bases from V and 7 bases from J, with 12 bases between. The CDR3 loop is CASSPTGEQPQHF. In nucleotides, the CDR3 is TGTGCCAGCAGTCCTACGGGTGAACAGCCCCAGCATTTT.